Listed below are T cell receptor beta chains from one sample, sequenced in a study of blood T cell repertoires in COVID-19. Some clones are missing from TCRdb's copy, which holds only in-frame ones; the method was immunoSEQ multiplex PCR. Of more than 45,000 clones listed, 82% are singletons. The sample consisted of peripheral blood. These receptors were taken from a woman aged 55-75 years with acute or convalescent COVID-19. Each CDR3 is given without its conserved first and last residue. Clone size is stated in some rows and not others, as once, few, many or a class when expanded.

J	V	size	CDR3
TRBJ1-4	TRBV29-1	NA	SVSDREVEKLF
TRBJ1-6	TRBV6-6	NA	ASTVTGRKSPLH
TRBJ2-1	TRBV7-2	once	ASSLRAGSGNEQF
TRBJ2-3	TRBV12-3/TRBV12-4	NA	ASSLSPSDTQY
TRBJ1-5	TRBV7-9	once	ASSFQGDQPQH
TRBJ2-7	TRBV2	NA	ASRIDPQKYEQY
TRBJ1-2	TRBV16	NA	ASSHQGMEANYGYT
TRBJ2-3	TRBV4-3	once	ASSQDLGDTQY
TRBJ2-6	TRBV15	once	ATSGTGTGVNSGANVLT
TRBJ1-1	TRBV10-3	few	AISPQQNTEAF
TRBJ1-5	TRBV30	few	AWSVKQPNQPQH
TRBJ1-2	TRBV9	NA	ASSPYDRGGGYT
TRBJ2-7	TRBV3-1/TRBV3-2	NA	ASSQVPGISYEQY
TRBJ2-3	TRBV15	NA	ATSMGRDTQY
TRBJ1-1	TRBV29-1	NA	SVETDEDTEAF
TRBJ1-4	TRBV2	NA	ASTQGRTGEKLF
TRBJ1-1	TRBV5-1	NA	ASSPQFPDTEAF
TRBJ1-1	TRBV4-3	NA	ASSQELGGGTEAF
TRBJ2-1	TRBV11-2	once	ASSPDSGGLYNEQF
TRBJ1-1	TRBV5-6	NA	ASVPGGVAPNTEAF
TRBJ2-5	TRBV12-3/TRBV12-4	NA	ASSFRETQY
TRBJ1-1	TRBV5-1	NA	ASSFRGWGTEAF
TRBJ1-4	TRBV30	NA	AWSKENEKLF
TRBJ1-4	TRBV18	NA	ASSPERDTIEKLF
TRBJ2-5	TRBV7-2	NA	ASSLERGTLETQY
TRBJ1-2	TRBV4-1	NA	ASSQDLRYGYT
TRBJ1-2	TRBV6-5	NA	ASREVGKESYGYT
TRBJ2-7	TRBV7-3	NA	ASSLGELGDEQY
TRBJ2-3	TRBV6-5	NA	ASTLAGANTDTQY
TRBJ2-1	TRBV4-2	NA	ASSQTSGGAYYNEQF
TRBJ1-5	TRBV19	NA	ASSLKDSANQPQH
TRBJ1-2	TRBV9	NA	ASSVTGTGDLGGYT
TRBJ2-7	TRBV28	NA	ASSAHGTGDKEQY
TRBJ1-2	TRBV7-9	few	ASSQLVGDGYT
TRBJ2-1	TRBV5-1	NA	ASSMDRTLYNEQF
TRBJ1-6	TRBV10-2	few	ASSEGTVSPLH
TRBJ2-7	TRBV7-2	NA	ASSVGSGGEQY
TRBJ1-3	TRBV6-1	few	ASSEVGQGGNTIY
TRBJ2-3	TRBV7-3	NA	ASSWGLAGSTDTQY
TRBJ1-5	TRBV6-2/TRBV6-3	once	ASSYAPGQGIGIRGQPQH
TRBJ2-1	TRBV28	once	ASRHSGGNSYNEQF
TRBJ1-2	TRBV4-1	NA	ASSQEGTGWDYGYT
TRBJ2-6	TRBV19	NA	ASSILGQGLGANVLT
TRBJ2-7	TRBV19	NA	ASSPVGQRIEQY
TRBJ1-3	TRBV5-1	NA	ASSLAGTGSGNTIY
TRBJ2-7	TRBV30	NA	AGGLAGVYEQY
TRBJ2-6	TRBV9	NA	ASSYSFGSGANVLT
TRBJ1-2	TRBV12-5	NA	ASGNNLAAINYGYT